This record covers a single T cell receptor beta chain. This clonotype appeared many times. Its antigen is still unknown. The input lacks base qualities; no much larger clone sits a single base away. The data derive from a study of T cell repertoires in cytomegalovirus infection (dated by TCRdb to the late 2010s). Looking at the study overall: Donor HLA type was relevant to the analysis, as public TCR beta signatures indicated carriage of CMV infection together with the matching HLA type. Study-wide findings and limitations: The ex vivo response was dominated by HLA-C-restricted CMV-specific TCR beta clonotypes, which also provided the single most frequent clonotype in two of eight donors. Carriers of CMV infection plus the relevant HLA type were discriminated by the cumulative frequency of public TCR beta family members in the study cohort and in an independent 352-donor cohort.

Sequencer: Illumina HiSeq 1500. The public sequencing data were trimmed at Q25 with fastp and processed into clonotypes with MiXCR by TCRdb, which kept only in-frame beta chains. Rows are combined by CDR3 protein, so each entry shows the most common genes and DNA. In this sample the table shows over 200,000 distinct CDR3 sequences, roughly 13% of which occur a single time. Together, the top ten hold 8.5% to 10% of the sample. A distance of 12 bases separates the germline ends of V and J, which lose 4 bases and 2 bases respectively. The germline V gene gives CDR1 as SNHLY and CDR2 as FYNNEI. Including cysteine and phenylalanine, the CDR3 has 15 amino acids. Only CDR3 DNA remains: 45 bases, in frame from the first base.

Sequencing used PBMCs. The rearrangement joined TRBV2 to TRBJ1-5; the D segment cannot be called with confidence. This sequence originates from a human donor in good health (CMV status not recorded). Some clones in this sample may be carry-over from other donors' samples. The CDR3 loop reads CASSANFGGNQPQHF. The nucleotide sequence is given as TGTGCCAGCAGTGCAAACTTTGGCGGCAATCAGCCCCAGCATTTT.